A selection of T cell receptor beta chains follows, all from one sample in a study of PD-1 blockade in classical Hodgkin lymphoma. Some clones are missing from TCRdb's copy, which holds only in-frame ones; the method was immunoSEQ multiplex PCR. Seen here are roughly 20,000 clones, approximately 88% observed once, and the top ten hold about 5.9%. The material sequenced was peripheral blood mononuclear cells (PBMCs), taken at baseline. These receptors were collected from a human donor with classical Hodgkin lymphoma. CDR3s include the opening cysteine and the closing phenylalanine or tryptophan. Each record gives: D gene, V gene, J gene, CDR3 DNA, CDR3 protein. The D gene is left open where the match is weak.

d_call: NA
v_call: TRBV19
j_call: TRBJ1-4
cdr3_nt: TGTGCCAGTAAAGGCAAGGACAGTCCCCGGGAACTGTTTTTT
cdr3_aa: CASKGKDSPRELFF

d_call: TRBD1
v_call: TRBV28
j_call: TRBJ2-5
cdr3_nt: TGTGCCAGCAGTTCCCCTAGGGACAGCCCAGAAGAGACCCAGTACTTC
cdr3_aa: CASSSPRDSPEETQYF

d_call: NA
v_call: TRBV4-1
j_call: TRBJ1-2
cdr3_nt: TGCGCCAGCAGCCAAGATGGGGGAGGAAACTATGGCTACACCTTC
cdr3_aa: CASSQDGGGNYGYTF

d_call: NA
v_call: TRBV7-9
j_call: TRBJ1-5
cdr3_nt: TGTGCCAGCAGCCCCGCGAATCAGCCCCAGCATTTT
cdr3_aa: CASSPANQPQHF

d_call: NA
v_call: TRBV28
j_call: TRBJ1-2
cdr3_nt: TGTGCCAGCAGTTTGGACGGGACGAACTATGGCTACACCTTC
cdr3_aa: CASSLDGTNYGYTF

d_call: NA
v_call: TRBV5-1
j_call: TRBJ2-3
cdr3_nt: TGCGCCAGCAGCCCCGGGTCCACTCCCGATACGCAGTATTTT
cdr3_aa: CASSPGSTPDTQYF

d_call: NA
v_call: TRBV28
j_call: TRBJ2-1
cdr3_nt: TGTGCCAGCAGTTTATCATCCGGGGAGCAGTTCTTC
cdr3_aa: CASSLSSGEQFF

d_call: NA
v_call: TRBV9
j_call: TRBJ2-3
cdr3_nt: TGTGCCAGCAGCGTCACTCCCAGCGCAGCCACAGATACGCAGTATTTT
cdr3_aa: CASSVTPSAATDTQYF

d_call: TRBD2
v_call: TRBV30
j_call: TRBJ2-1
cdr3_nt: TGTGCCTGGAGAACGCGGGGGGTCTACAATGAGCAGTTCTTC
cdr3_aa: CAWRTRGVYNEQFF

d_call: TRBD1
v_call: TRBV4-1
j_call: TRBJ1-3
cdr3_nt: TGCGCCAGCAGACCAGGGGGAAATGGAAACACCATATATTTT
cdr3_aa: CASRPGGNGNTIYF

d_call: NA
v_call: TRBV6-1
j_call: TRBJ2-3
cdr3_nt: TGTGCCAGCAGCCTCGGACTCCACTCCACAGATACGCAGTATTTT
cdr3_aa: CASSLGLHSTDTQYF

d_call: TRBD1
v_call: TRBV5-1
j_call: TRBJ1-1
cdr3_nt: TGCGCCAGTCGAACCGGGACAGGGTCTCAGGAGGCTGAAGCTTTCTTT
cdr3_aa: CASRTGTGSQEAEAFF

d_call: NA
v_call: TRBV4-3
j_call: TRBJ2-3
cdr3_nt: TGCGCCAGCAGCCAAGCTTTTGCGGGAAGCACAGATACGCAGTATTTT
cdr3_aa: CASSQAFAGSTDTQYF

d_call: NA
v_call: TRBV25-1
j_call: TRBJ2-7
cdr3_nt: TGTGCCAGCAGTGCCAGAGGGACACGCTACGAGCAGTACTTC
cdr3_aa: CASSARGTRYEQYF

d_call: TRBD1
v_call: TRBV11-2
j_call: TRBJ1-2
cdr3_nt: TGTGCCAGCAGTTCGATCCGGGACAGGGGCCGGCGGGGCTATGGCTACACCTTC
cdr3_aa: CASSSIRDRGRRGYGYTF

d_call: TRBD1
v_call: TRBV9
j_call: TRBJ2-7
cdr3_nt: TGTGCCAGCAGCGTAGCTTCGGGACAGGGGGCTATTCCCTACTCCTACGAGCAGTACTTC
cdr3_aa: CASSVASGQGAIPYSYEQYF

d_call: TRBD1
v_call: TRBV28
j_call: TRBJ1-4
cdr3_nt: TGTGCCAGCAGTGCCTGGGACAGGAAAGAAAAACTGTTTTTT
cdr3_aa: CASSAWDRKEKLFF